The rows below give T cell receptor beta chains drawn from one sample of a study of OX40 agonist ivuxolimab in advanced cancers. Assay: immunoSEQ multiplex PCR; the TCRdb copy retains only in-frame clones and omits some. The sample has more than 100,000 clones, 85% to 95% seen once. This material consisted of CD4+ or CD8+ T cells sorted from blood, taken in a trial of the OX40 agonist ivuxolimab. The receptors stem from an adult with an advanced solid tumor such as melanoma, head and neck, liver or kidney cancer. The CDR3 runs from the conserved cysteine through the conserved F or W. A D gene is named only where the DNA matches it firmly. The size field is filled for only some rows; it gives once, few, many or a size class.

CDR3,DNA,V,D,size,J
CASSYTGQGSEQYF,TGTGCCAGCAGTTACACGGGACAGGGCTCCGAGCAGTACTTC,TRBV2,TRBD1,-,TRBJ2-7
CASSFRGVSNQPQHF,TGTGCCAGCAGCTTCAGGGGAGTTAGCAATCAGCCCCAGCATTTT,TRBV5-1,-,-,TRBJ1-5
CASSKDSYSNQPQHF,TGTGCCAGCAGCAAGGACAGCTATAGCAATCAGCCCCAGCATTTT,TRBV5-5,-,once,TRBJ1-5
CASSWLQGYAGELFF,TGCGCCAGCAGCTGGCTACAGGGGTACGCCGGGGAGCTGTTTTTT,TRBV5-1,TRBD1,-,TRBJ2-2
CASSLMGTSGLLGDLNEQFF,TGTGCCAGCAGCTTAATGGGGACTAGCGGCTTATTAGGGGATCTCAATGAGCAGTTCTTC,TRBV7-8,TRBD2,-,TRBJ2-1
CASSLMRQGPNSPLHF,TGTGCCAGCAGCTTGATGAGGCAGGGCCCCAATTCACCCCTCCACTTT,TRBV5-4,-,-,TRBJ1-6
CASSLSGGGPDTQYF,TGTGCCAGCAGCTTAAGCGGGGGGGGGCCAGATACGCAGTATTTT,TRBV5-4,TRBD2,-,TRBJ2-3
CAITPRRGEAFF,TGTGCCATCACTCCACGGCGGGGAGAAGCTTTCTTT,TRBV10-3,-,-,TRBJ1-1
CASTPWTGQVGGYTF,TGTGCCAGCACCCCGTGGACAGGACAGGTGGGGGGCTACACCTTC,TRBV6-5,TRBD1,-,TRBJ1-2
CASSLGGGSGTDTQYF,TGCGCCAGCAGCCTCGGGGGGGGCTCGGGCACAGATACGCAGTATTTT,TRBV4-3,TRBD2,-,TRBJ2-3
CASSLDRLEQPQHF,TGTGCCAGCAGCTTAGACAGGCTGGAACAGCCCCAGCATTTT,TRBV7-2,-,-,TRBJ1-5
CASSPGRHNEQFF,TGTGCCAGCAGCCCTGGACGGCACAATGAGCAGTTCTTC,TRBV11-3,-,-,TRBJ2-1
CASSRGTDGSTIYF,TGCGCCAGCAGTCGCGGGACGGATGGAAGCACCATATATTTT,TRBV10-2,-,-,TRBJ1-3
CASSLVAGGGTDTQYF,TGTGCCAGCAGTCTAGTAGCGGGAGGGGGCACAGATACGCAGTATTTT,TRBV28,TRBD2,-,TRBJ2-3
CATNRDRDQPQHF,TGTGCCACTAACCGGGACAGGGATCAGCCCCAGCATTTT,TRBV18,TRBD1,few,TRBJ1-5
CASSLDRDTEAFF,TGTGCCAGCAGCTTGGACAGGGACACTGAAGCTTTCTTT,TRBV7-6,TRBD1,many,TRBJ1-1
CASSPGVAGGNTQYF,TGTGCCAGCAGCCCCGGCGTAGCGGGAGGGAATACGCAGTATTTT,TRBV11-3,TRBD2,once,TRBJ2-3
CATSRVPSTDTQYF,TGTGCCACCAGCAGAGTCCCAAGCACAGATACGCAGTATTTT,TRBV15,-,-,TRBJ2-3
CASSVGQGWYEQYF,TGTGCCAGCAGCGTAGGGCAGGGGTGGTACGAGCAGTACTTC,TRBV9,-,once,TRBJ2-7
CASSLLSGFNQPQHF,TGTGCCAGCAGTTTACTATCTGGGTTTAATCAGCCCCAGCATTTT,TRBV28,-,-,TRBJ1-5
CASKRHRTGELFF,TGTGCCAGCAAGCGCCATCGGACCGGGGAGCTGTTTTTT,TRBV2,-,-,TRBJ2-2
CASSNGPSSGNTIYF,TGTGCCAGCAGCAACGGACCTAGCTCTGGAAACACCATATATTTT,TRBV6-5,-,-,TRBJ1-3
CASSVAPGPDTQYF,TGTGCCAGCAGCGTAGCTCCGGGCCCAGATACGCAGTATTTT,TRBV9,-,once,TRBJ2-3
CASSLGGSNSPLHF,TGTGCCAGCAGCTTAGGTGGCAGTAATTCACCCCTCCACTTT,TRBV7-9,-,few,TRBJ1-6
CASSHQQGGLNTGELFF,TGTGCCAGCAGCCACCAGCAGGGAGGGTTGAACACCGGGGAGCTGTTTTTT,TRBV11-3,TRBD2,-,TRBJ2-2
CSVDAGPSTGELFF,TGCAGCGTTGACGCCGGCCCGAGCACCGGGGAGCTGTTTTTT,TRBV29-1,-,-,TRBJ2-2
CASSVAHQGAGTDTQYF,TGTGCCAGCAGCGTAGCTCACCAGGGGGCTGGAACAGATACGCAGTATTTT,TRBV9,TRBD1,-,TRBJ2-3
CASSPARTTDTQYF,TGTGCCAGCTCACCAGCCCGAACCACAGATACGCAGTATTTT,TRBV18,-,few,TRBJ2-3
CASSLDVRGFGNTIYF,TGTGCCAGCAGCTTAGACGTTCGAGGATTCGGAAACACCATATATTTT,TRBV7-2,-,-,TRBJ1-3
CASSLRGLAGASYNEQFF,TGTGCCAGCAGCTTAAGGGGACTAGCGGGGGCATCCTACAATGAGCAGTTCTTC,TRBV7-2,TRBD2,-,TRBJ2-1
CASSQQVRVRQFF,TGTGCCAGTAGCCAACAGGTGAGAGTACGGCAGTTCTTC,TRBV19,-,-,TRBJ2-1
CASSLASSGNEQFF,TGCGCCAGCAGCTTGGCCTCTAGCGGAAATGAGCAGTTCTTC,TRBV5-1,TRBD2,-,TRBJ2-1